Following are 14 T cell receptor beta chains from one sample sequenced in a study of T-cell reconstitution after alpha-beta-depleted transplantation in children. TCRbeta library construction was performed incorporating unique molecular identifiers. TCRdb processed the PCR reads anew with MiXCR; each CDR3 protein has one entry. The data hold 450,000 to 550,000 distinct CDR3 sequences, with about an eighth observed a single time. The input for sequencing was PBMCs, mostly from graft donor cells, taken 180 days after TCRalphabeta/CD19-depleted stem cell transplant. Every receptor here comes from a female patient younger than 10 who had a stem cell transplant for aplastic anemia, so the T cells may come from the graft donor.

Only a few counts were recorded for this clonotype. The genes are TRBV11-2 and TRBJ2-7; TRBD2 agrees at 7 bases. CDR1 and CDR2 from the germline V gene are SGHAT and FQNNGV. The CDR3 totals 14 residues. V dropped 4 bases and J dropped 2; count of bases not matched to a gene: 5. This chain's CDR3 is CASSYGRTAYEQYV. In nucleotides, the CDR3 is TGTGCCAGCAGCTACGGGAGGACGGCCTACGAGCAGTACGTC.

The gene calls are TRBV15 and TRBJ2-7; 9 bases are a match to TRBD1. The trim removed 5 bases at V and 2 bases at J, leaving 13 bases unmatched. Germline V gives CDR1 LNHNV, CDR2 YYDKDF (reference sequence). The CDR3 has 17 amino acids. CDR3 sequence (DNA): TGTGCCACCAGCCGGTTTGGGGGGGACAGGGCCGCCTACGAGCAGTACTTC. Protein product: CATSRFGGDRAAYEQYF. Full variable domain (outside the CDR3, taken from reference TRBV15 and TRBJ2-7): DAMVIQNPRYQVTQFGKPVTLSCSQTLNHNVMYWYQQKSSQAPKLLFHYYDKDFNNEADTPDNFQSRRPNTSFCFLDIRSPGLGDTAMYLCATSRFGGDRAAYEQYFGPGTRLTVT.

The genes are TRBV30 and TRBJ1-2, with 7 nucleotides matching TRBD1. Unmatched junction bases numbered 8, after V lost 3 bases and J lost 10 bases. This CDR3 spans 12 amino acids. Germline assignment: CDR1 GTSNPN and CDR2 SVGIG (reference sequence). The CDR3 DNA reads TGTGCCTGGAGCGAACTTGGGACAGACTACACCTTC. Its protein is CAWSELGTDYTF.

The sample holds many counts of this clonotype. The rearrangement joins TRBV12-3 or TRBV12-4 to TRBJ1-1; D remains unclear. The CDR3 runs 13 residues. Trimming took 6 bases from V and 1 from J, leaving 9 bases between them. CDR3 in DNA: TGTGCCAGCAGCCCAGCCTCGAACACTGAAGCTTTCTTT. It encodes CASSPASNTEAFF.

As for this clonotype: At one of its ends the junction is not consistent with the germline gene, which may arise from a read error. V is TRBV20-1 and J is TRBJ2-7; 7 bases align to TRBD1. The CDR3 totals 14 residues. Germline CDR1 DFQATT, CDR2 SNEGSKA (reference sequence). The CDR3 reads CSASSGTDNYDQYF. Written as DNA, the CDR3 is TGCAGTGCTAGCTCTGGGACAGACAACTACGACCAGTACTTC.

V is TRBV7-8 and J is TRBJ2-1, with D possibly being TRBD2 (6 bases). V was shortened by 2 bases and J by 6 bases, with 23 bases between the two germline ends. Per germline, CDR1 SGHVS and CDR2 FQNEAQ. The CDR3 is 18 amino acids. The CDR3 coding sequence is TGTGCCAGCAGCTTATATATGGGTCCCACGCGGGATGGCAATGAGCAGTTCTTC. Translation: CASSLYMGPTRDGNEQFF.

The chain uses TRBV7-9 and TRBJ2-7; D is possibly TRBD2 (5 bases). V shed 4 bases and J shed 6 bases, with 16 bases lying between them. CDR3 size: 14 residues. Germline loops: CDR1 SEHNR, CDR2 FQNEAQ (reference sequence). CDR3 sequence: CASSSYDLGAEQYF. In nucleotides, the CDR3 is TGTGCCAGCAGCTCTTACGACTTGGGAGCCGAGCAGTACTTC. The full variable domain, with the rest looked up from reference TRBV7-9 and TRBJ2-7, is DTGVSQNPRHKITKRGQNVTFRCDPISEHNRLYWYRQTLGQGPEFLTYFQNEAQLEKSRLLSDRFSAERPKGSFSTLEIQRTEQGDSAMYLCASSSYDLGAEQYFGPGTRLTVT.

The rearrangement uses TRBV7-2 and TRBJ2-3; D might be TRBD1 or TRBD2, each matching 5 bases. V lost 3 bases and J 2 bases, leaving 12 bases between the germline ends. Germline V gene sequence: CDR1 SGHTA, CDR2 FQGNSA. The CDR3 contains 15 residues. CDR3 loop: CASSFSPGTTDTQYF. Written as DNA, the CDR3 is TGTGCCAGCAGCTTTTCCCCGGGGACCACAGATACGCAGTATTTT. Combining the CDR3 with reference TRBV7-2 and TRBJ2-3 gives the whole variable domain GAGVSQSPSNKVTEKGKDVELRCDPISGHTALYWYRQSLGQGLEFLIYFQGNSAPDKSGLPSDRFSAERTGGSVSTLTIQRTQQEDSAVYLCASSFSPGTTDTQYFGPGTRLTVL.

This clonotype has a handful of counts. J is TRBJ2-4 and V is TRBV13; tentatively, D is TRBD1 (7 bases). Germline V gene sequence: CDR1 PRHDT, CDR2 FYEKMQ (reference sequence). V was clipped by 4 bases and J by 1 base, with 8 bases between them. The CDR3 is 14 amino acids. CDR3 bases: TGTGCCAGCAGCTCAGGGGGGGCCAAAAACATTCAGTACTTC. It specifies CASSSGGAKNIQYF.

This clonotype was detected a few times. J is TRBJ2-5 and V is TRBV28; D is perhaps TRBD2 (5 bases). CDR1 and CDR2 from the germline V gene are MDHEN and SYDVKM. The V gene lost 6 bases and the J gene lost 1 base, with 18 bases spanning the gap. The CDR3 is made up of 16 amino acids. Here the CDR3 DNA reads TGTGCCAGCAGCTCCCGGCTAGCTAGGATCCAAGAGACCCAGTACTTC. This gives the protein CASSSRLARIQETQYF.

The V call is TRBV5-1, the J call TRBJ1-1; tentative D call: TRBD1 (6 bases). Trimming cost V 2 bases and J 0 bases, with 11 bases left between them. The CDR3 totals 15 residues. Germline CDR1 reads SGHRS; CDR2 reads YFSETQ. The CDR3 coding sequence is TGCGCCAGCAGCTTTGGGGGGCTCATGAACACTGAAGCTTTCTTT. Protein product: CASSFGGLMNTEAFF.

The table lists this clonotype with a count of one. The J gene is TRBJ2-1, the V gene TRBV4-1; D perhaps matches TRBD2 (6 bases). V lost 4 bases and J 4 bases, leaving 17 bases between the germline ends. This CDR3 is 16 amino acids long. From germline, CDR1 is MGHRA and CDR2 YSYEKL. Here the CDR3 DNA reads TGCGCCAGCAGCCTTCCCCCAGCGGGCACGTACAATGAGCAGTTCTTC. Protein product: CASSLPPAGTYNEQFF.

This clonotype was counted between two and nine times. CDR3 amino acids: CATSDLSRRGSYNEQFF. CDR3 in DNA: TGTGCCACCAGTGATTTGTCCCGCAGAGGGTCCTACAATGAGCAGTTCTTC. This chain connects TRBV24-1 to TRBJ2-1; D possibly corresponds to TRBD2 (5 bases). The germline V and J ends were trimmed by 0 bases and 1 base, with 12 bases remaining between them. Germline V gene sequence: CDR1 KGHDR, CDR2 SFDVKD. The CDR3 spans 17 residues.

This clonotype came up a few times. CDR3 region: CASSYTPGLRAGELFF. CDR3 DNA: TGTGCCAGCAGTTACACGCCGGGACTAAGGGCCGGGGAGCTGTTTTTT. The chain combines TRBV6-5 with TRBJ2-2, with 7 bases fitting TRBD2. With V trimmed by 2 bases and J by 6 bases, 9 bases remained unmatched. Looked up from germline, CDR1 is MNHEY and CDR2 is SVGAGI. This CDR3 region has 16 residues.